Below, 16 T cell receptor beta chains from the same sample are listed, as sequenced in a study of cytomegalovirus exposure and HLA in healthy donors. PCR amplification relied on 60 Vbeta primers (plus 13 Jbeta primers). Generated by immunoSEQ multiplex PCR, the TCRdb table keeps only in-frame clones and is missing some. The sample lists tens of thousands of clones, over 80% occurring once. Source material: PBMCs. The receptors were gathered from a man aged 30 to 39 in good health and CMV-seronegative.

This clone appeared a single time. The rearrangement joins TRBV19 to TRBJ2-1, with TRBD2 identical over 12 bases. V dropped 4 bases and J dropped 0; count of bases not matched to a gene: 13. The CDR3 is 20 residues long. Germline V lookup: CDR1 LNHDA, CDR2 SQIVND (reference sequence). The CDR3 sequence is CASSTSGGVTGKASYNEQFF. Written as DNA, the CDR3 is TGTGCCAGTAGTACTAGCGGGGGGGTAACAGGAAAAGCCTCCTACAATGAGCAGTTCTTC.

This rearrangement joins TRBV6-5 to TRBJ2-3; D may be TRBD1 (5 bases). V lost 4 bases and J 0 bases, leaving 8 bases between the germline ends. This CDR3 is built from 14 residues. CDR1 is MNHEY, CDR2 SVGAGI, per germline. The chain's CDR3 is CASSLQVSTDTQYF. The CDR3 coding sequence is TGTGCCAGCAGTTTACAGGTTAGCACAGATACGCAGTATTTT.

The chain employs TRBV18 and TRBJ2-7, with D perhaps TRBD1 (5 bases). In germline, CDR1 is KGHSH, CDR2 LQKENI. The CDR3 extends over 14 amino acids. V gave up 1 base and J gave up 2 bases, with 9 bases separating them. The CDR3 reads CASSPQGYAYEQYF. The CDR3, as DNA: TGTGCCAGCTCACCACAGGGGTACGCCTACGAGCAGTACTTC.

In this sample, this clone turned up a few times. The rearrangement links TRBV28 to TRBJ1-5; TRBD1 matches at 7 bases. V dropped 3 bases and J dropped 9; count of bases not matched to a gene: 5. The CDR3 is 13 residues long. The germline V gene has CDR1 MDHEN and CDR2 SYDVKM. CDR3 nucleotide sequence: TGTGCCAGCAGTTTGGGGCAGGGGGGGCCCCAGCATTTT. The encoded protein is CASSLGQGGPQHF.

The chain uses TRBV5-1 and TRBJ2-5; 7 nucleotides align to TRBD1. The end of the DNA is better explained by TRBJ2-7, so the J call may be wrong. This CDR3 comprises 15 residues. From germline, CDR1 is SGHRS and CDR2 YFSETQ. The CDR3 nucleotides are TGCGCCAGCAGCCCCGGACAGGCCCGTACCTACGAGCAGTACTTC. It codes for CASSPGQARTYEQYF.

The chain couples TRBV19 to TRBJ2-7, with 8 bases aligning to TRBD1. Germline V gene lookup returns CDR1 LNHDA and CDR2 SQIVND (reference sequence). The CDR3 loop spans 15 amino acids. V was clipped by 5 bases and J by 2 bases; unmatched bases: 8. The CDR3 here is CASSPTGGWTYEQYF. In DNA, the CDR3 is TGTGCCAGTAGTCCAACAGGGGGTTGGACCTACGAGCAGTACTTC.

This clone has a single count. The chain couples TRBV20-1 to TRBJ2-1; maybe TRBD2 (5 bases). Trimming removed 7 bases at V and 8 bases at J, with 12 bases between. This CDR3 spans 11 amino acids. Germline CDR1 DFQATT, CDR2 SNEGSKA (reference sequence). The CDR3 region is CSGRTLHEQFF. The CDR3 DNA reads TGCAGTGGGAGGACCCTCCATGAGCAGTTCTTC.

The chain couples TRBV4-3 to TRBJ2-6; a weak D match, TRBD1 (5 bases). CDR3 size: 16 residues. V was pared by 2 bases and J by 0 bases, with 8 bases between. Germline V gives CDR1 LGHNA, CDR2 YSLEER. The CDR3 loop is CASSQIRVSGANVLTF. The DNA of the CDR3 is TGCGCCAGCAGCCAAATCAGGGTCTCTGGGGCCAACGTCCTGACTTTC.

The chain employs TRBV11-2 and TRBJ2-7, with 10 positions matching TRBD1. Germline CDR1 reads SGHAT; CDR2 reads FQNNGV. This CDR3 has 15 residues. Unmatched junction bases numbered 4, after V lost 5 bases and J lost 0 bases. DNA of the CDR3: TGTGCCAGCAGCACCCGGACAGGGGGCTCCTACGAGCAGTACTTC. As protein: CASSTRTGGSYEQYF.

The genes are TRBV10-1 and TRBJ1-6, with 8 bases matching TRBD1. The CDR3 runs 15 residues. Germline CDR1 reads WNHNN; CDR2 reads SYGVQD (reference sequence). Trimming cost V 8 bases and J 7 bases; bases outside gene matches: 10. For the CDR3, the DNA is TGCGCCAGCGTGATACGGACAGGGAGGAATTCACCCCTCCACTTT. Residues: CASVIRTGRNSPLHF.

DNA of the CDR3: TGTGCCATCAGTGACAGGGACTCCTCCTATAATTCACCCCTCCACTTT. Protein sequence: CAISDRDSSYNSPLHF. This chain connects TRBV10-3 to TRBJ1-6, with D possibly TRBD1 on 5 matching bases. The CDR3 runs to 16 residues. CDR1 is ENHRY and CDR2 is SYGVKD in the germline V gene. Trimming removed 3 bases at V and 0 bases at J, with 9 bases between.

The chain employs TRBV14 and TRBJ1-3, with 7 bases identical to TRBD1. The CDR3 runs 14 residues. CDR1 SGHDN and CDR2 FVKESK come from the germline V gene. J gave up 2 bases and V 7 bases, and 5 bases lay outside the gene matches. This CDR3 is CASNLQGTGNTIYF. In nucleotides, the CDR3 is TGTGCCAGCAACCTACAGGGGACTGGAAACACCATATATTTT. Full variable domain (remainder filled in from reference TRBV14 and TRBJ1-3): EAGVTQFPSHSVIEKGQTVTLRCDPISGHDNLYWYRRVMGKEIKFLLHFVKESKQDESGMPNNRFLAERTGGTYSTLKVQPAELEDSGVYFCASNLQGTGNTIYFGEGSWLTVV.

V is TRBV10-3 and J is TRBJ1-2; TRBD1 aligns across 12 bases. J was trimmed by 3 bases and V by 5 bases; bases with no gene match: 10. CDR1 is ENHRY, CDR2 SYGVKD, per germline. The CDR3 consists of 17 residues. This CDR3 is CAISSGDRGLLDYGYTF. The CDR3 bases are TGTGCCATCAGTTCGGGGGACAGGGGGCTTCTAGACTATGGCTACACCTTC.

The chain recombines TRBV28 with TRBJ2-1; tentatively, D is TRBD2 (6 bases). The CDR3 has 16 residues. V gave up 5 bases and J gave up 0 bases, with 14 bases separating them. The germline CDR1 and CDR2 sequences are MDHEN and SYDVKM. Here the CDR3 reads CASSEPAGSSYNEQFF. For the CDR3, the DNA is TGTGCCAGCAGTGAGCCGGCCGGGAGCTCCTACAATGAGCAGTTCTTC.

The chain has TRBV9 and TRBJ2-2; TRBD2 matches 8 bases. The length of the CDR3 is 13 residues. Trimming removed 4 bases from V and 6 bases from J; junction bases left unmatched: 2. Germline CDR1 and CDR2: SGDLS and YYNGEE. CDR3 protein: CASSWTSPGELFF. The CDR3 bases are TGTGCCAGCAGCTGGACTAGCCCCGGGGAGCTGTTTTTT.

The CDR3 DNA reads as TGTGCCAGCAGCCCGAGCGGGACAGGGTATTCACCCCTCCACTTT. Encoded protein: CASSPSGTGYSPLHF. J is TRBJ1-6 and V is TRBV7-6; 9 positions match TRBD1. V was clipped by 5 bases and J by 8 bases; unmatched bases: 7. Germline CDR1 is SGHVS and CDR2 is FNYEAQ. The CDR3 has 15 residues. Supplemented by reference TRBV7-6 and TRBJ1-6, the full variable domain reads GAGVSQSPRYKVTKRGQDVALRCDPISGHVSLYWYRQALGQGPEFLTYFNYEAQQDKSGLPNDRFSAERPEGSISTLTIQRTEQRDSAMYRCASSPSGTGYSPLHFGNGTRLTVT.